This TCR beta chain was recorded in a study of graft-versus-host responses after intestinal transplantation. The overall study: Multivisceral, liver-intestinal, or isolated intestinal grafts were transplanted into recipients. Every recipient had anti-thymocyte globulin induction and about three years of tacrolimus plus steroids.

This clone was seen only once. The antigen remains unidentified. V dropped 5 bases and J dropped 6 bases, with 11 bases sitting between them. CDR3 length equals 13 residues. Germline CDR1 and CDR2: SEHNR and FQNEAQ (reference sequence). Study-wide findings and caveats: Recipient-marrow GvH clones were detected, some having first appeared in ileum or blood.

Measured with immunoSEQ multiplex PCR; TCRdb has only the in-frame clones, and not every one. The sample holds tens of thousands of clones, under 95% seen once. Sequenced material: unstimulated CD8+ T cells sorted from spleen or lymph node cells, taken before intestinal transplant. This TCR came from a human donor who received an intestinal transplant. The rearrangement links TRBV7-9 to TRBJ2-1; D call uncertain. The CDR3 DNA is TGTGCCAGCAGCCCCAGACTGGTCAATGAGCAGTTCTTC. Protein product: CASSPRLVNEQFF.